This T cell receptor beta chain was sequenced for a study of T cell changes during pregnancy in multiple sclerosis. The data were produced by immunoSEQ multiplex PCR, yet TCRdb's version contains in-frame clones alone and is incomplete. The sample shows approximately 40,000 clones, 88% of them seen only once. Germline-derived CDR1 and CDR2 are LNHNV and YYDKDF (reference sequence). The CDR3 sequence is 16 residues long. With 3 bases clipped from V and 9 bases from J, the junction kept 9 bases outside the gene matches. V and J are TRBV15 and TRBJ1-6; TRBD1 aligns across 9 bases. The sequences come from CD4+ T cells from peripheral blood mononuclear cells, collected in the first trimester of pregnancy. This clonotype was obtained from a female donor with multiple sclerosis, enrolled in a pregnancy study. CDR3 bases: TGTGCCACCAGCAGGGGGCAGGGGACAGGGAGTTCACCCCTCCACTTT. As protein: CATSRGQGTGSSPLHF. Looking up the rest from reference TRBV15 and TRBJ1-6 gives the full variable domain: DAMVIQNPRYQVTQFGKPVTLSCSQTLNHNVMYWYQQKSSQAPKLLFHYYDKDFNNEADTPDNFQSRRPNTSFCFLDIRSPGLGDTAMYLCATSRGQGTGSSPLHFGNGTRLTVT.